This T cell receptor beta chain was documented in a study of control samples from healthy donors and cancer patients. The CDR3 has 17 residues. The germline V gene encodes CDR1 LGHDT and CDR2 YNNKEL (reference sequence). Trimming pared 1 base from V and 0 bases from J, leaving 12 bases between. TCRdb's copy holds only in-frame clones and misses some; the assay was immunoSEQ multiplex PCR. Of around 100,000 clones in the sample, 87% were seen once. This TCR came from a woman aged 45-65 years in good health. The chain employs TRBV3-1 (or the pseudogene TRBV3-2) and TRBJ1-4, with D maybe TRBD1 (6 bases). The material sequenced was blood. The CDR3 sequence is CASSQGGQRATNEKLFF. The CDR3, as DNA: TGTGCCAGCAGCCAAGGAGGACAGAGAGCAACTAATGAAAAACTGTTTTTT.